These 32 T cell receptor beta chains originate from one sample sequenced in a study of T cell responses to AZD1222 COVID-19 vaccine. Data came from immunoSEQ multiplex PCR; TCRdb stores just in-frame clones and leaves some out. In the table there are roughly 150,000 clones, 90% to 95% of which are singletons. The source material was peripheral blood, sampled 28 days after the second AZD1222 dose. The receptor set was obtained from an adult who received the AZD1222 COVID-19 vaccine.

This rearrangement joins TRBV13 to TRBJ1-3; D perhaps matches TRBD1 (6 bases). The V gene lost 0 bases and the J gene lost 4 bases, with 13 bases spanning the gap. From germline, CDR1 is PRHDT and CDR2 FYEKMQ (reference sequence). The CDR3 has 16 amino acids. CDR3 coding DNA: TGTGCCAGCAGCTTAGGCCGAACGGGACAAGGAAACACCATATATTTT. Residues: CASSLGRTGQGNTIYF. Based on the CDR3 plus reference TRBV13 and TRBJ1-3, the full variable domain is AAGVIQSPRHLIKEKRETATLKCYPIPRHDTVYWYQQGPGQDPQFLISFYEKMQSDKGSIPDRFSAQQFSDYHSELNMSSLELGDSALYFCASSLGRTGQGNTIYFGEGSWLTVV.

The chain recombines TRBV5-1 with TRBJ1-1, with D maybe TRBD1 (6 bases). Trimming took 3 bases from V and 2 from J, leaving 14 bases between them. The germline V gene encodes CDR1 SGHRS and CDR2 YFSETQ. The CDR3 runs 15 residues. The CDR3 sequence is CASSYGQTLNTEAFF. In DNA form, the CDR3 reads TGCGCCAGCAGCTACGGACAGACCCTTAACACTGAAGCTTTCTTT.

This chain joins TRBV3-1 (or the pseudogene TRBV3-2) and TRBJ2-1; weak D call: TRBD1 (5 bases). Trimming pared 4 bases from V and 6 bases from J, leaving 16 bases between. In germline, CDR1 is LGHDT, CDR2 YNNKEL (reference sequence). There are 15 residues in the CDR3. This CDR3 reads CASSPGIGDGNEQFF. CDR3 sequence (DNA): TGTGCCAGCAGCCCAGGGATTGGGGATGGCAATGAGCAGTTCTTC.

The genes are TRBV5-4 and TRBJ1-1; 8 bases agree with TRBD1. The CDR3 consists of 14 residues. The trim removed 5 bases at V and 5 bases at J, leaving 8 bases unmatched. CDR1 SGHNT and CDR2 YYREEE come from the germline V gene (reference sequence). CDR3 DNA sequence: TGTGCCAGCAGGGACCAGGGGGCGATGACTGAAGCTTTCTTT. It is translated as CASRDQGAMTEAFF.

This chain connects TRBV7-3 to TRBJ2-5, with 8 bases lining up with TRBD1. The junction had 4 bases not matched to a gene; V was cut back by 2 bases and J by 5 bases. Germline V CDR1 and CDR2: SGHTA, FQGTGA. This CDR3 is built from 14 residues. CDR3 sequence reads: CASSLGDRLETQYF. The CDR3 DNA follows: TGTGCCAGCAGCTTAGGGGACAGGTTGGAGACCCAGTACTTC.

The chain links TRBV2 to TRBJ1-5, with TRBD1 identical over 7 bases. Germline V gives CDR1 SNHLY, CDR2 FYNNEI. The CDR3 length is 17 residues. The J segment lost 7 bases and the V segment lost 4 bases, leaving 16 bases of the junction unmatched. CDR3 loop: CASSGMSTGAWGQPQHF. The CDR3 DNA sequence: TGTGCCAGCAGTGGAATGTCTACAGGGGCCTGGGGGCAGCCCCAGCATTTT.

The chain uses TRBV19 and TRBJ2-7; D could derive from TRBD1 or TRBD2 (5 bases each). The V end lost 5 bases, the J end lost 3 bases, and 14 bases lay between the germline ends. CDR1 and CDR2 (germline): LNHDA, SQIVND (reference sequence). The CDR3 covers 14 residues. The CDR3 bases are TGTGCCAGTAGTGTAAACCGGGACGACTACGAGCAGTACTTC. It yields the protein CASSVNRDDYEQYF.

V and J are TRBV5-1 and TRBJ2-2; TRBD2 is a possible D gene (5 bases). The CDR3 spans 15 residues. Germline CDR1 is SGHRS and CDR2 is YFSETQ. The V and J ends lost 5 bases and 0 bases respectively, with 11 bases between them. CDR3 nucleotides: TGCGCCAGCAGGAGGGAGTCAGCGAACACCGGGGAGCTGTTTTTT. Its translation is CASRRESANTGELFF.

This clone was observed once. The J gene is TRBJ2-3, the V gene TRBV5-5; a weak D match, TRBD1 (6 bases). This CDR3 is built from 14 residues. Germline CDR1 SGHKS, CDR2 YYEKEE (reference sequence). V was trimmed by 6 bases and J by 4 bases, leaving 15 bases between them. The CDR3 DNA follows: TGTGCCAGCACCAGGGGCCGTTTTGCAGATACGCAGTATTTT. Translated: CASTRGRFADTQYF.

In the case of this clone: The germline gene is not matched at one end of the junction; a read error may be the cause. V gene TRBV7-7 combines with J gene TRBJ2-1; TRBD2 might be the D (6 bases). CDR1 SSHAT and CDR2 FNYEAQ come from the germline V gene (reference sequence). CDR3 length: 13 residues. The CDR3 spells CASSLVRGNEQFF. The DNA for the CDR3 is TGTGCTAGCAGCTTAGTGCGGGGCAATGAGCAGTTCTTC.

The chain carries TRBV5-4 and TRBJ1-1; no firm D call. There are 13 residues in the CDR3. V was shortened by 4 bases and J by 4 bases, with 11 bases between the two germline ends. Germline V CDR1 and CDR2: SGHNT, YYREEE (reference sequence). The CDR3 spells CASSKGVSTEAFF. The CDR3 nucleotides read TGTGCCAGCAGCAAGGGAGTGTCCACTGAAGCTTTCTTT.

The chain links TRBV7-6 to TRBJ1-4, with TRBD1 matching 8 bases. CDR1 is SGHVS and CDR2 is FNYEAQ in the germline V gene. The CDR3 sequence is 16 residues long. V gave up 3 bases and J gave up 3 bases; unmatched junction bases: 6. CDR3 nucleotides: TGTGCCAGCAGCTTGGGGACAGGCGGTCCTAATGAAAAACTGTTTTTT. Residues: CASSLGTGGPNEKLFF.

The chain has TRBV11-2 and TRBJ2-5, with a weak D call TRBD2 (6 bases). The CDR3 extends over 14 amino acids. Trimming shortened V by 5 bases and J by 1 base, and 11 bases separated the two germline ends. Germline assignment: CDR1 SGHAT and CDR2 FQNNGV. The CDR3 loop is CASSPTGGQETQYF. CDR3 DNA: TGTGCCAGCAGCCCCACCGGGGGCCAAGAGACCCAGTACTTC.

This sequence joins TRBV24-1 and TRBJ2-2, with TRBD2 identical over 8 bases. This CDR3 is 16 amino acids long. Germline V gives CDR1 KGHDR, CDR2 SFDVKD. Trimming cost V 0 bases and J 4 bases; bases outside gene matches: 3. DNA for the CDR3: TGTGCCACCAGTGATTTGCCGGGAGGGTCCACCGGGGAGCTGTTTTTT. Protein: CATSDLPGGSTGELFF.

The chain is built from TRBV6-5 and TRBJ1-5; 10 bases map to TRBD1. Trimming cost V 5 bases and J 6 bases; bases outside gene matches: 7. Germline-derived CDR1 and CDR2 are MNHEY and SVGAGI. This CDR3 has 15 amino acids. The CDR3 DNA reads TGTGCCAGCAGTAGCCGGGACAGGGGTGGTCAGCCCCAGCATTTT. Translated, it gives CASSSRDRGGQPQHF.

The J gene is TRBJ1-1, the V gene TRBV29-1, with D possibly matching TRBD1 (5 bases). The CDR3 has 16 amino acids. Germline CDR1 is SQVTM and CDR2 is ANQGSEA. V was clipped by 1 base and J by 1 base, with 16 bases between them. This CDR3 reads CSVEVSARAGNTEAFF. The CDR3 nucleotides read TGCAGCGTTGAAGTATCGGCCAGGGCGGGGAACACTGAAGCTTTCTTT.

Only one count was recorded for this clone. The J gene is TRBJ1-2, the V gene TRBV29-1, with 8 bases that match TRBD1. With V trimmed by 6 bases and J by 6 bases, 9 bases remained unmatched. The CDR3 covers 13 residues. Germline V gene sequence: CDR1 SQVTM, CDR2 ANQGSEA. The CDR3 DNA follows: TGCAGCGTCCGCAAAAGGACAGGGAATGGCTACACCTTC. Translated: CSVRKRTGNGYTF.

This sequence joins TRBV3-1 (or the pseudogene TRBV3-2) and TRBJ1-4, with 7 bases fitting TRBD1. CDR3 size: 15 residues. J was trimmed by 9 bases and V by 1 base; bases with no gene match: 8. From germline, CDR1 is LGHDT and CDR2 YNNKEL (reference sequence). The CDR3 loop reads CASSQGEQGNKKLFF. CDR3 nucleotides: TGTGCCAGCAGCCAAGGAGAACAGGGGAACAAAAAACTGTTTTTT.

The chain is built from TRBV4-3 and TRBJ2-3; 14 bases are a match to TRBD2. Germline assignment: CDR1 LGHNA and CDR2 YSLEER. CDR3 length equals 16 residues. Trimming took 1 base from V and 5 from J; bases not matched to a gene: 2. The CDR3 sequence is CASSQGLAGGRDTQYF. DNA of the CDR3: TGCGCCAGCAGCCAAGGACTAGCGGGGGGGAGAGATACGCAGTATTTT.

This chain connects TRBV24-1 to TRBJ2-1; D is possibly TRBD1 or TRBD2 (6 bases each). CDR3 length equals 16 residues. Trimming took 3 bases from V and 1 from J, leaving 12 bases between them. Germline values: CDR1 KGHDR, CDR2 SFDVKD. As DNA, the CDR3 is TGTGCCACCAGTGATAGTCGGGGGCAATCCTACAATGAGCAGTTCTTC. Translating gives CATSDSRGQSYNEQFF.

The V gene is TRBV5-4, the J gene TRBJ1-3; D possibly corresponds to TRBD1 (6 bases). Germline CDR1 SGHNT, CDR2 YYREEE (reference sequence). V lost 4 bases and J lost 4, with 18 bases in between. The CDR3 consists of 16 residues. The CDR3 DNA is TGTGCCAGCAGCGTACTGGACAGATCTTTCGGAAACACCATATATTTT. It yields the protein CASSVLDRSFGNTIYF.

J is TRBJ2-1 and V is TRBV7-9; D is unclear. V was trimmed by 4 bases and J by 7 bases, leaving 8 bases between them. The CDR3 spans 12 residues. Germline CDR1 reads SEHNR; CDR2 reads FQNEAQ (reference sequence). The CDR3 bases are TGTGCCAGCAGCTCGTCCTGGAATGAGCAGTTCTTC. It codes for CASSSSWNEQFF. The entire variable domain, with the rest obtained from reference TRBV7-9 and TRBJ2-1, is as follows: DTGVSQNPRHKITKRGQNVTFRCDPISEHNRLYWYRQTLGQGPEFLTYFQNEAQLEKSRLLSDRFSAERPKGSFSTLEIQRTEQGDSAMYLCASSSSWNEQFFGPGTRLTVL.

The gene calls are TRBV18 and TRBJ1-6; D uncertain. Trimming removed 3 bases from V and 5 bases from J, with 14 bases in between. CDR1 is KGHSH and CDR2 is LQKENI in the germline V gene. The CDR3 sequence is 16 residues long. The CDR3 DNA sequence: TGTGCCAGCTCACCGACACCGAGTGTGGATAATTCACCCCTCCACTTT. Its protein is CASSPTPSVDNSPLHF. Full variable domain (rest looked up from reference TRBV18 and TRBJ1-6): NAGVMQNPRHLVRRRGQEARLRCSPMKGHSHVYWYRQLPEEGLKFMVYLQKENIIDESGMPKERFSAEFPKEGPSILRIQQVVRGDSAAYFCASSPTPSVDNSPLHFGNGTRLTVT.

The table lists this clone with a count of one. The chain uses TRBV6-1 and TRBJ1-5, with D possibly matching TRBD1 (6 bases). V gave up 2 bases and J gave up 7 bases, with 12 bases separating them. The CDR3 has 14 amino acids. Germline values: CDR1 MNHNS, CDR2 SASEGT. Here the CDR3 DNA reads TGTGCCAGCAGTGAATTCAGGGGATCGCAGCCCCAGCATTTT. Its translation: CASSEFRGSQPQHF.

This chain joins TRBV5-1 and TRBJ2-5; 10 bases fit TRBD2. Germline CDR1 is SGHRS and CDR2 is YFSETQ. Trimming at V came to 6 bases and at J to 7 bases, leaving 12 bases not matched to a gene. The CDR3 runs 15 residues. The DNA of the CDR3 is TGCGCCAGCACTCTAGCGGGGGCTTCGGTTGGGACCCAGTACTTC. Protein: CASTLAGASVGTQYF. Full variable domain (outside the CDR3, taken from reference TRBV5-1 and TRBJ2-5): KAGVTQTPRYLIKTRGQQVTLSCSPISGHRSVSWYQQTPGQGLQFLFEYFSETQRNKGNFPGRFSGRQFSNSRSEMNVSTLELGDSALYLCASTLAGASVGTQYFGPGTRLLVL.

This chain joins TRBV6-5 and TRBJ1-1, with D maybe TRBD1 (6 bases). CDR3 length: 14 residues. The germline V gene has CDR1 MNHEY and CDR2 SVGAGI. Trimming took off 2 bases at V and 4 bases at J, with 11 bases between the two ends. CDR3 in amino acids: CASSYLTGLTEAFF. The CDR3, as DNA: TGTGCCAGCAGTTACCTTACAGGGCTCACTGAAGCTTTCTTT.

Concerning this clone itself: Other DNA sequences from this sample encode an identical CDR3 as well. The genes are TRBV5-1 and TRBJ2-3; TRBD2 matches 11 bases. Trimming removed 1 base from V and 5 bases from J; junction bases left unmatched: 3. Germline V gives CDR1 SGHRS, CDR2 YFSETQ. The CDR3 extends over 15 amino acids. CDR3 loop: CASSLRGTSGDTQYF. The DNA of the CDR3 is TGCGCCAGCAGCTTGCGTGGGACTAGCGGAGATACGCAGTATTTT.

V and J are TRBV5-8 and TRBJ1-1, with D possibly TRBD1 on 5 matching bases. The V end lost 2 bases, the J end lost 4 bases, and 12 bases lay between the germline ends. CDR1 SGHTS and CDR2 YDEGEE come from the germline V gene. CDR3 length: 14 amino acids. The CDR3 sequence is CASSFRGLGTEAFF. CDR3 sequence (DNA): TGTGCCAGCAGCTTTAGGGGTTTGGGCACTGAAGCTTTCTTT.

This chain joins TRBV5-1 and TRBJ1-2; D might be TRBD1 (5 bases). CDR1 is SGHRS, CDR2 YFSETQ, per germline. The CDR3 contains 13 residues. V lost 5 bases and J lost 8, with 16 bases in between. CDR3 coding DNA: TGCGCCAGCAGAACCCAGGGAGGGGAAGGCTACACCTTC. This codes for CASRTQGGEGYTF.

V is TRBV5-1 and J is TRBJ2-7; TRBD1 aligns across 8 bases. The germline V gene encodes CDR1 SGHRS and CDR2 YFSETQ. The V and J ends lost 9 bases and 7 bases, in that order; junction bases with no gene match: 12. CDR3 length: 13 amino acids. The CDR3 region is CANTETGEEEQYF. CDR3 nucleotides: TGCGCCAACACTGAGACAGGGGAAGAGGAGCAGTACTTC. Combining the CDR3 with reference TRBV5-1 and TRBJ2-7 gives the whole variable domain KAGVTQTPRYLIKTRGQQVTLSCSPISGHRSVSWYQQTPGQGLQFLFEYFSETQRNKGNFPGRFSGRQFSNSRSEMNVSTLELGDSALYLCANTETGEEEQYFGPGTRLTVT.

This chain links TRBV11-2 with TRBJ1-3; tentative D call: TRBD1 (5 bases). CDR1 and CDR2 (germline): SGHAT, FQNNGV. The germline V and J ends were trimmed by 5 bases and 4 bases, with 12 bases remaining between them. This CDR3 has 14 amino acids. The CDR3 DNA sequence: TGTGCCAGCAGCCCGGGGACGGGAGGAAACACCATATATTTT. The encoded protein is CASSPGTGGNTIYF.

The rearrangement links TRBV19 to TRBJ2-7; 9 nucleotides line up with TRBD2. J gave up 7 bases and V 4 bases, and 8 bases lay outside the gene matches. The CDR3 totals 14 residues. The V gene's germline CDR1 is LNHDA and CDR2 SQIVND (reference sequence). CDR3 loop: CASSTGLAPGEQYF. In nucleotides, the CDR3 is TGTGCCAGTAGTACCGGACTAGCGCCGGGGGAGCAGTACTTC.